This is a list of T cell receptor beta chains from one sample in a study of blood T cell repertoires in COVID-19. TCRdb's table, derived via immunoSEQ multiplex PCR, lists solely in-frame clones and lacks some. Of 200,000 or so clones in the sample, roughly 81% were seen once. Sequencing was carried out using peripheral blood. Receptors originate from a woman at least 80 years old with COVID-19, enrolled during active disease. CDR3s include the opening cysteine and the closing phenylalanine or tryptophan. D genes are given only for firm matches. Clone size is shown for a subset of rows, as once, few, many or a class of expanded clone.

clone_size	v_call	j_call	d_call	cdr3_nt	cdr3_aa
.	TRBV30	TRBJ1-2	.	TGTGCCTGGAGTCGGGACAATCACAACTATGGCTACACCTTC	CAWSRDNHNYGYTF
.	TRBV6-5	TRBJ2-5	TRBD1	TGTGCCAGCAGCCCGGATGACGACAGGGGTGAGACCCAGTACTTC	CASSPDDDRGETQYF
.	TRBV4-3	TRBJ2-7	TRBD1	TGCGCCAGCAGCCGGTGGACAGGGGTAACCCACGAGCAGTACTTC	CASSRWTGVTHEQYF
few	TRBV15	TRBJ1-4	.	TGTGCCACCAGCAGGAATCGGGGGGCAACTAATGAAAAACTGTTTTTT	CATSRNRGATNEKLFF
.	TRBV6-4	TRBJ1-3	.	TGTGCCAGCAGTGACTGGCCGGCGACAGGCCTTGGAAACACCATATATTTT	CASSDWPATGLGNTIYF
.	TRBV2	TRBJ1-4	TRBD1	TGTGCCAGCGGCCTGGACAGGGTGACTAATGAAAAACTGTTTTTT	CASGLDRVTNEKLFF
.	TRBV5-4	TRBJ1-3	TRBD1	TGTGCCAGCAGCACAGGACAGGGGTCCGGAAACACCATATATTTT	CASSTGQGSGNTIYF
.	TRBV5-6	TRBJ2-7	TRBD1	TGTGCCAGCAGCGGACGCGACAGGGGAGCCTACGAGCAGTACTTC	CASSGRDRGAYEQYF
.	TRBV7-2	TRBJ1-3	.	TGTGCCAGCCGTAGGGCGGGGGTTGGGACCATATATTTT	CASRRAGVGTIYF
.	TRBV7-2	TRBJ1-6	TRBD1	TGTGCCAGCAGCTTAGACCAGGGGGATAATTCACCCCTCCACTTT	CASSLDQGDNSPLHF
.	TRBV4-2	TRBJ2-5	.	TGTGCCAGCAGCCAAGAAAACTACCCTGAAGAGACCCAGTACTTC	CASSQENYPEETQYF
.	TRBV29-1	TRBJ2-5	TRBD2	TGCAGCGTTGAGGCTAGCGGGAGATCGGAGACCCAGTACTTC	CSVEASGRSETQYF
once	TRBV11-3	TRBJ2-7	TRBD1	TGTGCCAGCAGCTTGAGACAGGGGCCTCTCTACGAGCAGTACTTC	CASSLRQGPLYEQYF
few	TRBV6-5	TRBJ1-1	TRBD1	TGTGCCAGCAGGACAGGGTTGAACACTGAAGCTTTCTTT	CASRTGLNTEAFF
.	TRBV7-2	TRBJ2-3	TRBD2	TGTGCCAGCAGCTTACAGGGCGGGGGGGCTTTGAAGGGAGATACGCAGTATTTT	CASSLQGGGALKGDTQYF
.	TRBV7-6	TRBJ1-4	TRBD1	TGTGCCAGCAGCCAATATGCGACAGGGGTCGGGGAAAAACTGTTTTTT	CASSQYATGVGEKLFF